The rows below give T cell receptor beta chains drawn from one sample of a study of T cells after yellow fever vaccination. TCRdb processed the 5' RACE reads anew with MiXCR; each CDR3 protein has one entry. The sample holds some 340,000 distinct CDR3 sequences, about 4% seen once. The sample in question was PBMCs, obtained 5 days after the yellow fever booster vaccination. These receptors originate from a young man who received the YFV17D yellow fever vaccine. Both conserved end residues are trimmed from each CDR3.

TRBJ2-2	TRBV7-2	ASSLAIYGPNTGELF
TRBJ2-6	TRBV6-2/TRBV6-3	ASSYRPSGANVLT
TRBJ1-1	TRBV18	ASSLGGRTEAF
TRBJ2-7	TRBV6-4	ASLSHPPPRTGHEQY
TRBJ2-1	TRBV20-1	SAGSLAGGTYNEQF
TRBJ1-2	TRBV12-3/TRBV12-4	ASSRRQGIYGYT
TRBJ2-4	TRBV4-1	ASSQPAEEAKNIQY
TRBJ1-2	TRBV7-2	ASSLEGPGASNYDYG
TRBJ1-2	TRBV5-6	ASSQTGSGVYGYT
TRBJ2-1	TRBV4-3	ASSQDLWGYSSNEQF
TRBJ1-2	TRBV6-6	ASSIGPLRGDYGYT
TRBJ2-3	TRBV7-2	ASSGQVTDTQY
TRBJ2-1	TRBV29-1	SVPLSGTAFNEQF
TRBJ2-2	TRBV5-1	ASTFGGSNTGELF
TRBJ1-1	TRBV5-4	ASSLGPGMNTEAF
TRBJ2-3	TRBV7-2	ASSPETGARDTQY
TRBJ2-2	TRBV5-1	ASGPTGGADTGELF
TRBJ2-4	TRBV6-5	ASSYSTASGGNIQY
TRBJ2-7	TRBV10-1	ASSAKPGGGYEQY
TRBJ2-5	TRBV5-4	ASSVTGDETQY
TRBJ2-4	TRBV20-1	SARGSSGGPLAKNIQY
TRBJ2-3	TRBV7-3	ASALGLRTDTQY
TRBJ2-5	TRBV7-2	ASSPDRTVARETQY
TRBJ2-5	TRBV2	ASSETRGQETQY
TRBJ2-1	TRBV5-1	ASSSGSGGSYNEQF
TRBJ1-1	TRBV4-1	ASSQEAGAPEAF
TRBJ1-2	TRBV3-1	ASTSRVGYGYT
TRBJ1-3	TRBV7-2	ASSLVFSSGNTIY
TRBJ1-1	TRBV15	ATSRDRGLGNTEAF
TRBJ1-6	TRBV25-1	ASSEGEMVSSPLH
TRBJ1-6	TRBV7-3	ASSAGQGVTSPLH
TRBJ1-5	TRBV5-5	ASSYGRGNQPQH